Included here is one T cell receptor beta chain sequence, with context. Patients at the Seattle site were enrolled during active infection and followed longitudinally. Per the authors' pipeline: How many nucleated cells were present was estimated from reference gene primer amplification. Assay: immunoSEQ multiplex PCR; the TCRdb copy retains only in-frame clones and omits some. That table furnishes V, J and clone size, whereas the DNA furnished D and trimming. The table includes approximately 480,000 clones, about 91% detected once. The entry originates in a study of blood T cell repertoires in COVID-19. Across the study: Specimens from acute and convalescent COVID-19 originated in the United States, Italy and Spain. T cells, B-cell-depleted T cells, or PBMCs provided the cDNA or gDNA that served as material.

V trimming: 8 bases; J trimming: 0 bases; junction bases outside the gene matches: 10. CDR1 and CDR2 (germline): MNHEY, SVGAGI. The CDR3 runs to 15 residues. This sequence was found in a man in his late teens or twenties with COVID-19, enrolled during active disease. The V call is TRBV6-5, the J call TRBJ2-7, with 7 bases matching TRBD2. The sample was peripheral blood. The CDR3 DNA follows: TGTGCCAGCCACAGTCAAGCGGGGTCCTCCTACGAGCAGTACTTC. Its protein product is CASHSQAGSSYEQYF.